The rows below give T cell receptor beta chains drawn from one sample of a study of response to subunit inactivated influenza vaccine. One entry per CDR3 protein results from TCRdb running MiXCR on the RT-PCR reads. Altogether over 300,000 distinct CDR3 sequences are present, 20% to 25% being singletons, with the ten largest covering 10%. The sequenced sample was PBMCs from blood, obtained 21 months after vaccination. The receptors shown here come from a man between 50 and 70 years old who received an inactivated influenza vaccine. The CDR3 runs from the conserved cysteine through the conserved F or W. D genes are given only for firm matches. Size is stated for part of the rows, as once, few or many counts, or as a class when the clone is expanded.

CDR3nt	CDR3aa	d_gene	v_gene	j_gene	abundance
TGTGCCAGCAGCGTAGGTACTAGCGGGAGTGCAGATACGCAGTATTTT	CASSVGTSGSADTQYF	TRBD2	TRBV9	TRBJ2-3	NA
TGTGCCAGCAGCGTAGGGACTAGCGGAAACTACGAGCAGTACTTC	CASSVGTSGNYEQYF	TRBD2	TRBV5-6	TRBJ2-7	NA
TGTGCCACCAGTGATGACCAAGCGGGAGTTGGGGGTAATGAGCAGTTCTTC	CATSDDQAGVGGNEQFF	TRBD2	TRBV24-1	TRBJ2-1	NA
TGTGCCAGCAGTCTCAGACAGAACACAGATACGCAGTATTTT	CASSLRQNTDTQYF	NA	TRBV12-3/TRBV12-4	TRBJ2-3	NA
TGTGCCAGCAGCTTTGACAGGGTCCAAGAGACCCAGTACTTC	CASSFDRVQETQYF	TRBD1	TRBV11-1	TRBJ2-5	NA
TGTGCCAGCAGTTTAGGAGCGGGGGGGCAAGAGACCCAGTACTTC	CASSLGAGGQETQYF	TRBD2	TRBV12-3/TRBV12-4	TRBJ2-5	NA
TGTGCCAGCAGCTCGGGGACAGTTCGGACTAACTATGGCTACACCTTC	CASSSGTVRTNYGYTF	TRBD1	TRBV7-9	TRBJ1-2	NA
TGCGCCAGCAGCCAAGATGTGCTGAACAGGGCGCCCCAGCATTTT	CASSQDVLNRAPQHF	NA	TRBV4-3	TRBJ1-5	many
TGTGCCAGCAGCTTAGTGTTCGGGGGGGCTGTAGATACGCAGTATTTT	CASSLVFGGAVDTQYF	TRBD2	TRBV7-2	TRBJ2-3	NA
TGTGCCAGCATGAAGGCTGCAACTAATGAAAAACTGTTTTTT	CASMKAATNEKLFF	NA	TRBV2	TRBJ1-4	NA
TGTGCCAGCAGACTAGCGGGAGGGGAAGAGACCCAGTACTTC	CASRLAGGEETQYF	TRBD2	TRBV27	TRBJ2-5	NA
TGCGCCAGCAGCCATCGGGGTTCGTCCTACAATGAGCAGTTCTTC	CASSHRGSSYNEQFF	NA	TRBV4-1	TRBJ2-1	few
TGTGCCAGCAGTGATGGGGGGGGCACTGGAAACACCATATATTTT	CASSDGGGTGNTIYF	NA	TRBV6-1	TRBJ1-3	many
TGTGCCAGCAGCTCAGAGTTAGCGGGAAGCGCGAACACCGGGGAGCTGTTTTTT	CASSSELAGSANTGELFF	TRBD2	TRBV7-7	TRBJ2-2	NA
TGTGCCAGCAGTTCGGGACTAGTCAGTGAGCAGTTCTTC	CASSSGLVSEQFF	TRBD2	TRBV6-2/TRBV6-3	TRBJ2-1	NA
TGCAGTGCTAAGAGACGAGCGGTCCTCCTGGGGAATGAGCAGTTCTTC	CSAKRRAVLLGNEQFF	NA	TRBV20-1	TRBJ2-1	NA
TGTGCCAGCAGCTGGGGGGACTTCAATTCACCCCTCCACTTT	CASSWGDFNSPLHF	NA	TRBV7-9	TRBJ1-6	many
TGTGCCAGCAGCAGCGGCAGCGGGGAACCCAATGAGCAGTTCTTC	CASSSGSGEPNEQFF	TRBD2	TRBV11-3	TRBJ2-1	NA
TGTGCCAGCAGCTCGGGACAGGGTCTGTACAATGAGCAGTTCTTC	CASSSGQGLYNEQFF	TRBD1	TRBV5-6	TRBJ2-1	NA
TGCAGTGCTGTCCTCCACAGGAATCAGCCCCAGCATTTT	CSAVLHRNQPQHF	NA	TRBV20-1	TRBJ1-5	NA
TGTGCCAGCAGCTTAGGGGGGCCCGGGGCATATGGCTACACCTTC	CASSLGGPGAYGYTF	NA	TRBV5-5	TRBJ1-2	NA
TGTGCCAGCAGCATAGGGGCTAGCGGGAGAAATGAGCAGTTCTTC	CASSIGASGRNEQFF	TRBD2	TRBV9	TRBJ2-1	many
TGTGCCAGCACCGAGACAGGGAAAGGTGGCTACACCTTC	CASTETGKGGYTF	TRBD1	TRBV6-5	TRBJ1-2	many
TGTGCCAGTAGTGCGGGACAGGCTGGGAATTCACCCCTCCACTTT	CASSAGQAGNSPLHF	TRBD1	TRBV19	TRBJ1-6	few
TGTGCCAGCAGTTTCAGGGAAAACTATGGCTACACCTTC	CASSFRENYGYTF	NA	TRBV12-3/TRBV12-4	TRBJ1-2	many
TGTGCCAGCAGTGAACGGTGGTCTGGAAACACCATATATTTT	CASSERWSGNTIYF	NA	TRBV2	TRBJ1-3	few
TGTGCCAGCTCCGCAGAGGGGGTTTTCAGCAATCAGCCCCAGCATTTT	CASSAEGVFSNQPQHF	NA	TRBV19	TRBJ1-5	NA
TGCAGTGCTAGAGGGGCGGGAGGGCCAGATACGCAGTATTTT	CSARGAGGPDTQYF	TRBD2	TRBV20-1	TRBJ2-3	NA
TGTGCCAGCAGCTTGACGGTTGGGGTCTATGGCTACACCTTC	CASSLTVGVYGYTF	NA	TRBV5-6	TRBJ1-2	many
TGTGCCAGCAGCTCCACGATCTGGGGGGATTTGAGCACAGATACGCAGTATTTT	CASSSTIWGDLSTDTQYF	NA	TRBV6-1	TRBJ2-3	NA
TGTGCCAGCAGCCGGGGACTAGCGGGAACAGAGACCCAGTACTTC	CASSRGLAGTETQYF	TRBD2	TRBV7-9	TRBJ2-5	NA
TGTGCCAGCAGCCCGGCTGGACAGGGCAGCGCTGAAGCTTTCTTT	CASSPAGQGSAEAFF	TRBD1	TRBV11-1	TRBJ1-1	NA
TGTGCCAGCAGCAAGGATTGTACTAGCGGGGGGTATCGAGAGACCCAGTACTTC	CASSKDCTSGGYRETQYF	NA	TRBV21-1	TRBJ2-5	NA
TGTGCCAGCAGACCCGCACCCCCCCGGGCCCGCGAGGGCACCGGGGAGCTGTTTTTT	CASRPAPPRAREGTGELFF	NA	TRBV6-2/TRBV6-3	TRBJ2-2	NA
TGTGCCAGCAGCCAGGGACTACCTACCTACGAGCAGTACTTC	CASSQGLPTYEQYF	TRBD2	TRBV7-6	TRBJ2-7	NA
TGTGCCAGCAGCAAAGGACCCAAGAATACCTACGAGCAGTACTTC	CASSKGPKNTYEQYF	NA	TRBV21-1	TRBJ2-7	few
TGTGCCAGCTCACAAAGGCTAGCGAACACCGGGGAGCTGTTTTTT	CASSQRLANTGELFF	NA	TRBV18	TRBJ2-2	NA
TGCAGTGCTAGTCCGGTGACAACTAACTATGGCTACACCTTC	CSASPVTTNYGYTF	NA	TRBV20-1	TRBJ1-2	NA
TGCGCCAGCAGCGGAGGGGCGCGGGGTTCACCCCTCCACTTT	CASSGGARGSPLHF	NA	TRBV5-1	TRBJ1-6	few
TGCAGCGTCTTCGAACAGGGGGAGACCTACGAGCAGTACTTC	CSVFEQGETYEQYF	TRBD1	TRBV29-1	TRBJ2-7	few
TGCGCCAGCAGCCAGCAGGGTTACAATGAGCAGTTCTTC	CASSQQGYNEQFF	NA	TRBV4-3	TRBJ2-1	NA